Each of the 12 T cell receptor beta chains below was sequenced from the same sample in a study of shared clonotypes between healthy human individuals (dated by TCRdb to about 2020). Libraries came from the immunoSEQ multiplex PCR assay. Here the immuneACCESS table is served through TCRdb, limited to in-frame sequences with V and J called. Missing clones are a known gap in these copies; in checked studies unresolved V genes cover under half, and the rest lacks a known reason. Recorded for this sample are around 2.1 million clones; 93% of them occurred a single time. Over 1.5% of the sample is held by the ten biggest clonotypes. For the CD8 naive samples, CD45RO-negative cells were positively selected for CCR7, yielding a CD45RA+CCR7+ population from which TemRA cells were excluded. Specimen: naive CD8+ T cells from PBMCs. This specimen's cell subset or site label, interpreted: CD45RA+CCR7+. These receptors were taken from a man aged 18 to 30 in good health. Some clones in this sample may be carry-over from other donors' samples.

The V call is TRBV7-8, the J call TRBJ2-7; 8 bases line up with TRBD2. CDR1 is SGHVS, CDR2 FQNEAQ, per germline. Trimming took 3 bases from V and 0 from J; bases not matched to a gene: 10. This CDR3 has 17 amino acids. CDR3 DNA sequence: TGTGCCAGCAGCTTGTCGCTAGCGGGCGATCACTCCTACGAGCAGTACTTC. Its translation is CASSLSLAGDHSYEQYF.

The gene calls are TRBV27 and TRBJ2-3, with no clear D. V lost 3 bases and J lost 4, with 11 bases in between. Germline V gene lookup returns CDR1 MNHEY and CDR2 SMNVEV (reference sequence). The CDR3 sequence is 14 residues long. The CDR3 reads CASSFGVEADTQYF. DNA for the CDR3: TGTGCCAGCAGTTTTGGGGTAGAGGCAGATACGCAGTATTTT.

V and J are TRBV4-2 and TRBJ1-5; a possible D gene is TRBD1 (5 bases). Germline assignment: CDR1 LGHNA and CDR2 YNFKEQ. Trimming shortened V by 0 bases and J by 4 bases, and 19 bases separated the two germline ends. There are 18 residues in the CDR3. The CDR3 DNA reads as TGTGCCAGCAGCCAAGACCCAGTTTCTGGGGACGAAAATCAGCCCCAGCATTTT. Its protein product is CASSQDPVSGDENQPQHF.

The rearrangement uses TRBV11-2 and TRBJ2-7; D unclear. Germline loops: CDR1 SGHAT, CDR2 FQNNGV. The length of the CDR3 is 15 residues. The V end was cut by 5 bases, the J end by 2 bases, with 16 bases between. CDR3 nucleotide sequence: TGTGCCAGCAGCATCGGAAGGACCAAGCCCTACGAGCAGTACTTC. This sequence encodes CASSIGRTKPYEQYF. Full variable domain (rest looked up from reference TRBV11-2 and TRBJ2-7): EAGVAQSPRYKIIEKRQSVAFWCNPISGHATLYWYQQILGQGPKLLIQFQNNGVVDDSQLPKDRFSAERLKGVDSTLKIQPAKLEDSAVYLCASSIGRTKPYEQYFGPGTRLTVT.

The chain couples TRBV5-6 to TRBJ1-1; D uncertain. V lost 4 bases to trimming and J lost 1 base, with 11 bases between them. The germline V gene encodes CDR1 SGHDT and CDR2 YYEEEE. The length of the CDR3 is 14 residues. CDR3 DNA: TGTGCCAGCAGCCCTCGTAGAGAGAACACTGAAGCTTTCTTT. It yields the protein CASSPRRENTEAFF.

This clone was detected a few times. The genes are TRBV6-5 and TRBJ1-1; no clear D. V lost 6 bases, J lost 2 bases, and 10 bases lay in between. The CDR3 loop spans 13 amino acids. CDR1 and CDR2 (germline): MNHEY, SVGAGI. CDR3 nucleotides: TGTGCCAGCAGCTTAGACATTAACACTGAAGCTTTCTTT. It is translated as CASSLDINTEAFF.

CDR3 coding DNA: TGCAGCGTTAAAGGCGGCAGGGACTACGAGCAGTACTTC. Its translation is CSVKGGRDYEQYF. The chain is built from TRBV29-1 and TRBJ2-7; perhaps TRBD1 as D (5 bases). Germline CDR1 and CDR2: SQVTM and ANQGSEA. This CDR3 region has 13 residues. Trimming took off 5 bases at V and 3 bases at J, with 14 bases between the two ends.

A note on this clone: This same CDR3 is encoded by further DNA sequences in the sample. V usage is TRBV19 and J usage is TRBJ2-5, with TRBD2 matching 9 bases. CDR1 is LNHDA and CDR2 is SQIVND in the germline V gene (reference sequence). The J segment lost 1 base and the V segment lost 3 bases, leaving 0 bases of the junction unmatched. The CDR3 has 14 residues. CDR3 nucleotides: TGTGCCAGTAGTATTAGCGGGGGCCAAGAGACCCAGTACTTC. Amino acids: CASSISGGQETQYF.

This chain connects TRBV14 to TRBJ1-3, with D hard to call. The CDR3 loop spans 17 amino acids. Germline CDR1 SGHDN, CDR2 FVKESK. Between the trimmed V and J ends, which lost 0 bases and 0 bases, there was a span of 12 bases. The CDR3 loop reads CASSQESDLRSGNTIYF. CDR3 bases: TGTGCCAGCAGCCAAGAATCGGATCTTCGCTCTGGAAACACCATATATTTT.

The rearrangement joins TRBV28 to TRBJ2-2; D is perhaps TRBD1 or TRBD2 (6 bases each). Germline lookup yields CDR1 MDHEN and CDR2 SYDVKM. The CDR3 length is 15 residues. Trimming cost V 3 bases and J 4 bases, with 12 bases left between them. The chain's CDR3 is CASSFRGAPTGELFF. CDR3 nucleotide sequence: TGTGCCAGCAGTTTTAGGGGGGCGCCCACCGGGGAGCTGTTTTTT.

This chain uses TRBV29-1 with TRBJ1-3; unclear D gene. Germline V lookup: CDR1 SQVTM, CDR2 ANQGSEA. Deletions cut 1 base from V and 2 bases from J, with 12 bases between. This CDR3 has 15 amino acids. The CDR3 DNA is TGCAGCGTTGAAGGTGTCGGCCACCCTGGAAACACCATATATTTT. It specifies CSVEGVGHPGNTIYF.

The rearrangement links TRBV27 to TRBJ1-1; 7 bases are shared with TRBD1. The CDR3 totals 14 residues. V was pared by 7 bases and J by 4 bases, with 9 bases of the junction left unmatched. Germline V CDR1 and CDR2: MNHEY, SMNVEV (reference sequence). The DNA of the CDR3 is TGTGCCAGCACCGTTGGAGGGGGCGGCACTGAAGCTTTCTTT. It yields the protein CASTVGGGGTEAFF.